This is a list of T cell receptor beta chains from one sample in a study of OX40 agonist ivuxolimab in advanced cancers. Generated by immunoSEQ multiplex PCR, the TCRdb table keeps only in-frame clones and is missing some. The table has 30,000 to 35,000 clones, around 87% seen once. Here the sequenced sample was CD4+ or CD8+ T cells sorted from blood, taken in a trial of the OX40 agonist ivuxolimab. The receptors were sampled from an adult with an advanced solid tumor such as melanoma, head and neck, liver or kidney cancer. The CDR3 runs from the conserved cysteine through the conserved F or W. The order of the fields is V gene, D gene, J gene, CDR3 protein. D genes are given only for firm matches.

V: TRBV11-3; D: -; J: TRBJ2-3; CDR3: CASSLDRTSTDTQYF
V: TRBV4-2; D: TRBD2; J: TRBJ2-1; CDR3: CASSQDGASGRYEQFF
V: TRBV27; D: TRBD1; J: TRBJ1-2; CDR3: CASSLFPGQDNYGYTF
V: TRBV28; D: TRBD1; J: TRBJ1-4; CDR3: CASSRDRGVEKLFF
V: TRBV28; D: -; J: TRBJ1-6; CDR3: CASSLVRAGYSPLHF
V: TRBV28; D: -; J: TRBJ1-1; CDR3: CASSILRAEAFF
V: TRBV7-9; D: -; J: TRBJ2-5; CDR3: CASSLGNPYQETQYF
V: TRBV6-5; D: -; J: TRBJ2-1; CDR3: CASSYGGGSDEQFF
V: TRBV19; D: TRBD1; J: TRBJ2-7; CDR3: CASSIGQGAFYEQYF
V: TRBV5-1; D: -; J: TRBJ2-1; CDR3: CASTSEGWHEQFF
V: TRBV6-1; D: -; J: TRBJ1-3; CDR3: CASRRYDSGNTIYF